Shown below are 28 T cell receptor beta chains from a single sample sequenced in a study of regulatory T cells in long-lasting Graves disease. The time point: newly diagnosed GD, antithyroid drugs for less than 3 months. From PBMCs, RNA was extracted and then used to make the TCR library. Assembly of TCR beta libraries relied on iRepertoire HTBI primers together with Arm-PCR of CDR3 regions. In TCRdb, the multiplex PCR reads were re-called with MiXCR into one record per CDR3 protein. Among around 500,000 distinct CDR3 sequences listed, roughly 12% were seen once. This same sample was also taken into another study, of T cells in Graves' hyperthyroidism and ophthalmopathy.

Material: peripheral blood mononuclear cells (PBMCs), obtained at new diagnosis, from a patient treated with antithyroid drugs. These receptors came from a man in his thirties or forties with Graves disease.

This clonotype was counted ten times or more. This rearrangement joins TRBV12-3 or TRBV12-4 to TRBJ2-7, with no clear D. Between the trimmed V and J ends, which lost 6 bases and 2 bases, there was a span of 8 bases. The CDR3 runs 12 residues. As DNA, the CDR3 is TGTGCCAGCAGCCCTCCGACCTACGAGCAGTACTTC. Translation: CASSPPTYEQYF.

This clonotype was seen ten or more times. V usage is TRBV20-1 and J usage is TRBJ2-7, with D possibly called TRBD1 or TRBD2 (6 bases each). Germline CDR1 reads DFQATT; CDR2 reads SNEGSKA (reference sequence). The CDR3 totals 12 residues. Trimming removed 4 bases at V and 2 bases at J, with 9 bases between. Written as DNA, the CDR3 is TGCAGTGCTAAAGGGGGGCCCTACGAGCAGTACTTC. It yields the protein CSAKGGPYEQYF.

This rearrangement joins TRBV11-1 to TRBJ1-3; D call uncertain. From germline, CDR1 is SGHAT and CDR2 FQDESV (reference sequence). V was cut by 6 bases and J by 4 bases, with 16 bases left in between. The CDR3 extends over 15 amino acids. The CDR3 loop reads CASSQTGAAGNTIYF. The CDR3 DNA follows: TGTGCCAGCAGTCAGACGGGAGCAGCGGGAAACACCATATATTTT.

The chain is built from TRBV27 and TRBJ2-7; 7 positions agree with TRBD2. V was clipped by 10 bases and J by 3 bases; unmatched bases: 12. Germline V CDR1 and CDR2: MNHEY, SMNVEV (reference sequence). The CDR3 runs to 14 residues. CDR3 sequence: CATRVNQRGYEQYF. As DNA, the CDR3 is TGTGCCACCCGGGTGAACCAGCGGGGCTACGAGCAGTACTTC.

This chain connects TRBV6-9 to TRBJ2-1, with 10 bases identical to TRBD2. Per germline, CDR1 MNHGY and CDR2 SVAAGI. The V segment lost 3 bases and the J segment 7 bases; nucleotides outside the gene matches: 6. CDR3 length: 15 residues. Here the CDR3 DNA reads TGTGCCAGCAGTTACGCGGGACTAGCGAGGAATGAGCAGTTCTTC. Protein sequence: CASSYAGLARNEQFF.

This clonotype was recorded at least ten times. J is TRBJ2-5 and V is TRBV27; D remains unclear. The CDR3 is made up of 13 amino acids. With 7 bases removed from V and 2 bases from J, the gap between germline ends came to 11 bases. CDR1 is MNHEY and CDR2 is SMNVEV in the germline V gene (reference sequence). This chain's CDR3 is CASKLAAQETQYF. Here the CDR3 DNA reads TGTGCCAGCAAATTGGCGGCTCAAGAGACCCAGTACTTC.

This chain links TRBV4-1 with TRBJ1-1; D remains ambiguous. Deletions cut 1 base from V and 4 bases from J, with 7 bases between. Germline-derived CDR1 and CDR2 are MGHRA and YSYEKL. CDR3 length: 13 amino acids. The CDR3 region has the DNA TGCGCCAGCAGCCAAGGACTGTTCACTGAAGCTTTCTTT. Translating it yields CASSQGLFTEAFF.

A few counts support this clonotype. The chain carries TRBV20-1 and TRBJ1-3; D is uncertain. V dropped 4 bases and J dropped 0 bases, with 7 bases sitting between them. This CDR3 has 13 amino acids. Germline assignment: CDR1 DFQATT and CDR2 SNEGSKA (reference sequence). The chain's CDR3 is CSAMGYSGNTIYF. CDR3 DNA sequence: TGCAGTGCTATGGGATACTCTGGAAACACCATATATTTT.

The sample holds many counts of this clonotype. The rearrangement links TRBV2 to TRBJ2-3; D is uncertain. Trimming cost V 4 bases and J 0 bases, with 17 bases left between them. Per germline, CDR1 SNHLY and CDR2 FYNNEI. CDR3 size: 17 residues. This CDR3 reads CASSALGGAASTDTQYF. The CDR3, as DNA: TGTGCCAGCAGTGCTCTGGGCGGTGCTGCTAGCACAGATACGCAGTATTTT. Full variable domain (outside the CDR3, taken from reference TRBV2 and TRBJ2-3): EPEVTQTPSHQVTQMGQEVILRCVPISNHLYFYWYRQILGQKVEFLVSFYNNEISEKSEIFDDQFSVERPDGSNFTLKIRSTKLEDSAMYFCASSALGGAASTDTQYFGPGTRLTVL.

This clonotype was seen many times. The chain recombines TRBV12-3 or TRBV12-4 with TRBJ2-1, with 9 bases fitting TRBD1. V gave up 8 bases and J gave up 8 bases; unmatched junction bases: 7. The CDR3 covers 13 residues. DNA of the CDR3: TGTGCCAGCGGGGACAGGGTAGGCGATGAGCAGTTCTTC. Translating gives CASGDRVGDEQFF.

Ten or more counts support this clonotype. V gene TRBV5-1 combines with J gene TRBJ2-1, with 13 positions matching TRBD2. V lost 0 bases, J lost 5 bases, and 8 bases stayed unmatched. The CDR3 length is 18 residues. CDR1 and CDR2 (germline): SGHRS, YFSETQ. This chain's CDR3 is CASSLAKGLAGSDNEQFF. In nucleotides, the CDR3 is TGCGCCAGCAGCTTGGCCAAGGGACTAGCGGGGAGTGACAATGAGCAGTTCTTC.

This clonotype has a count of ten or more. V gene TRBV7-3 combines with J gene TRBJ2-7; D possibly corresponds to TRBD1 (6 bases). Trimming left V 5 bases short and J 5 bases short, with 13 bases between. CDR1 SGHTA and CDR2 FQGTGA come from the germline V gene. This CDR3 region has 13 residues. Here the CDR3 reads CASSESQGNEQYF. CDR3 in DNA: TGTGCCAGCAGCGAATCACAGGGAAACGAGCAGTACTTC.

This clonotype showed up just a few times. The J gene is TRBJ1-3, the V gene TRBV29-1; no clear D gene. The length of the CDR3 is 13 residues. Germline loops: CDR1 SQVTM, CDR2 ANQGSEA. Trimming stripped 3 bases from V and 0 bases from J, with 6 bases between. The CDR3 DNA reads TGCAGCGTTGAGAAGATCTCTGGAAACACCATATATTTT. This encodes CSVEKISGNTIYF.

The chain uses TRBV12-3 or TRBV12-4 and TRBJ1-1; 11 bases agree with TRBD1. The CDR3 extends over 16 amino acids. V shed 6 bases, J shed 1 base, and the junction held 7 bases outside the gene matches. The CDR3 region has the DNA TGTGCCAGCAGCCCAGGGACAGGGGGGCGGAACACTGAAGCTTTCTTT. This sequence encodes CASSPGTGGRNTEAFF.

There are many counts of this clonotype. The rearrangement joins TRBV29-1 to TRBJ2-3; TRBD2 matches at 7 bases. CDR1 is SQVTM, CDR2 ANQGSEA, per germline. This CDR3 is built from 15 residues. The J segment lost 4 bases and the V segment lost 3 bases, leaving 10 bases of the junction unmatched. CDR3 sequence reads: CSVDNLAALPDTQYF. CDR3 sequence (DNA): TGCAGCGTTGACAATCTAGCGGCCCTTCCAGATACGCAGTATTTT.

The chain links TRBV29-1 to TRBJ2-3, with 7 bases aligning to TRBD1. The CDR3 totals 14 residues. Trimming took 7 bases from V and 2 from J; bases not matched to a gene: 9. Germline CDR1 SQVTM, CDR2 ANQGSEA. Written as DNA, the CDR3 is TGCAGCGCCCCCGGGACAGAGTCCACAGATACGCAGTATTTT. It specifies CSAPGTESTDTQYF.

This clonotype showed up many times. The CDR3 loop is CASSPESPFNEQFF. As DNA, the CDR3 is TGTGCCAGCTCACCAGAAAGCCCTTTTAATGAGCAGTTCTTC. The J gene is TRBJ2-3, the V gene TRBV18; D is unresolved. The DNA end lines up better with TRBJ2-1; the J call may be wrong. CDR3 length: 14 residues. Germline V gene lookup returns CDR1 KGHSH and CDR2 LQKENI.

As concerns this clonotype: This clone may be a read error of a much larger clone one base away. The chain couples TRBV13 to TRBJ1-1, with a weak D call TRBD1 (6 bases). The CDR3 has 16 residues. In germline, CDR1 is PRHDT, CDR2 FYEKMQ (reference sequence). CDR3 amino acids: CASSLGGRGLYTEAFF. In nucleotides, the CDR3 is TGTGCCAGCAGCCTAGGGGGACGGGGACTGTACACTGAAGCTTTCTTT.

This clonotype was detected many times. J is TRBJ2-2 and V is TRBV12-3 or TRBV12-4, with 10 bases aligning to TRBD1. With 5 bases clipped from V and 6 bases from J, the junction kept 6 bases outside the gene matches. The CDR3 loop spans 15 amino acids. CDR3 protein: CASSLGQGGAGELFF. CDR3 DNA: TGTGCCAGCAGTCTCGGACAGGGGGGTGCCGGGGAGCTGTTTTTT.

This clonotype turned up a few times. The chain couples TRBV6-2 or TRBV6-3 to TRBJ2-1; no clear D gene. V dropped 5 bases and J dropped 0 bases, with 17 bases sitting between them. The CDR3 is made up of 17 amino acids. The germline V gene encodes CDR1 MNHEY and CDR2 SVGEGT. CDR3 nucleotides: TGTGCCAGCAGTCCCCTTAACCTCTGGGACTCCTACAATGAGCAGTTCTTC. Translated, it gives CASSPLNLWDSYNEQFF.

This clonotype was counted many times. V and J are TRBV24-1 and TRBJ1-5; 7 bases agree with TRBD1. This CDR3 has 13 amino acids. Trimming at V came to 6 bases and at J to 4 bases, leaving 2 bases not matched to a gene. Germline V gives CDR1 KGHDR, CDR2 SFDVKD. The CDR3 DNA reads TGTGCCACCAGTACAGGGGTAAATCAGCCCCAGCATTTT. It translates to CATSTGVNQPQHF.

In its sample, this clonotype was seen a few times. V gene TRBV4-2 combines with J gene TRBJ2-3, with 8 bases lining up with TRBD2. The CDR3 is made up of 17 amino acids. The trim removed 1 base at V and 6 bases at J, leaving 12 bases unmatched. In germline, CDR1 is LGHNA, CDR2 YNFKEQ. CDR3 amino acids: CASSQGVSGLEMDTQYF. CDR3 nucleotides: TGTGCCAGCAGCCAAGGGGTTTCGGGACTAGAGATGGATACGCAGTATTTT.

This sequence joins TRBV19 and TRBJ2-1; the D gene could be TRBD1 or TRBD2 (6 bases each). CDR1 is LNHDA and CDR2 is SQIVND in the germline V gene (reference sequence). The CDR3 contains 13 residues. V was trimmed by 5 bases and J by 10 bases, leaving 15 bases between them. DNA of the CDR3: TGTGCCAGTAGTTCAATGCAAGGGGGGGAGCAGTTCTTC. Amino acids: CASSSMQGGEQFF.

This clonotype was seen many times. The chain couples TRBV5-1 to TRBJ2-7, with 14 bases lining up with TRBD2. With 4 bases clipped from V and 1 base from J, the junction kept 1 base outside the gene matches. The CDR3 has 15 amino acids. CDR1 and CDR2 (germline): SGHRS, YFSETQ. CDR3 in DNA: TGCGCCAGCAGCCGGACTAGCGGGAGGTCCTACGAGCAGTACTTC. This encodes CASSRTSGRSYEQYF. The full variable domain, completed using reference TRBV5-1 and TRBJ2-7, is KAGVTQTPRYLIKTRGQQVTLSCSPISGHRSVSWYQQTPGQGLQFLFEYFSETQRNKGNFPGRFSGRQFSNSRSEMNVSTLELGDSALYLCASSRTSGRSYEQYFGPGTRLTVT.

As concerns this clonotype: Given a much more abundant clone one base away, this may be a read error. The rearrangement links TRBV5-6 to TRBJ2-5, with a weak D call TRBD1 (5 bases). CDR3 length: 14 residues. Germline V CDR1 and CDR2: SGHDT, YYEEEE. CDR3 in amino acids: CASSLQGSREAQYF. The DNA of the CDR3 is TGTGCCAGCAGCCTCCAGGGTAGTAGAGAGGCCCAGTACTTC. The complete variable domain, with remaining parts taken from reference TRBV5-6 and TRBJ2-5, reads DAGVTQSPTHLIKTRGQQVTLRCSPKSGHDTVSWYQQALGQGPQFIFQYYEEEERQRGNFPDRFSGHQFPNYSSELNVNALLLGDSALYLCASSLQGSREAQYFGPGTRLLVL.

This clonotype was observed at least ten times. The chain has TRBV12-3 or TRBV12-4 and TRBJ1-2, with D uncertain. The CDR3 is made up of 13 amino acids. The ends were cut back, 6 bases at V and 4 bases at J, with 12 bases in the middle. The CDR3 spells CASSPSGSYGYTF. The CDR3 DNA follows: TGTGCCAGCAGCCCCTCCGGGTCCTATGGCTACACCTTC.

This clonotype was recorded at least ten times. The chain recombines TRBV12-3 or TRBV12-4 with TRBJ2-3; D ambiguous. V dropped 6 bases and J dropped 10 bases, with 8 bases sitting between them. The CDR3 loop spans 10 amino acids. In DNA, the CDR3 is TGTGCCAGCAGCTCGGACCCGCAGTATTTT. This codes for CASSSDPQYF.

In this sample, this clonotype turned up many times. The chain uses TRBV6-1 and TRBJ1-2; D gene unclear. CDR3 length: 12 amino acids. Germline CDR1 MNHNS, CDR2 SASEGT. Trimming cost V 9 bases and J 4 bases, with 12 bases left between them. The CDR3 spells CASYSGGYGYTF. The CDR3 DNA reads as TGTGCCAGTTATAGTGGCGGCTATGGCTACACCTTC.